These 19 T cell receptor beta chains came from one sample sequenced in a study of blood T cell repertoires in COVID-19. The method was immunoSEQ multiplex PCR; TCRdb's version includes in-frame clones alone and lacks a portion of them. Here the sample spans over 100,000 clones, around 90% being singletons. The specimen sequenced was peripheral blood. These receptors all stem from a human donor in a cohort sampled during active COVID-19.

Note on this clone: A junction boundary mismatches the germline segment, possibly from a read error. CDR3 in amino acids: CASSPGGGGGDF. The CDR3 region has the DNA TGTGCCAGCAGCCCCGGGGGAGGGGGGGGCGATTTT. The J gene is TRBJ2-3, the V gene TRBV12-3 or TRBV12-4; a weak D match, TRBD2 (7 bases). This CDR3 spans 12 amino acids.

The CDR3 region is CASSLPPDRGRDGYTF. CDR3 nucleotides: TGTGCCAGCAGTCTTCCTCCGGACAGGGGTCGGGATGGCTACACCTTC. The gene calls are TRBV28 and TRBJ1-2; the match to TRBD1 covers 9 bases. Germline values: CDR1 MDHEN, CDR2 SYDVKM. Trimming removed 5 bases from V and 6 bases from J; junction bases left unmatched: 13. The CDR3 totals 16 residues.

This clone was observed once. The chain has TRBV10-3 and TRBJ2-5; D is perhaps TRBD2 (6 bases). This CDR3 region has 13 residues. Germline V gene data show CDR1 as ENHRY and CDR2 as SYGVKD. V was trimmed by 5 bases and J by 4 bases, leaving 11 bases between them. This CDR3 reads CAISLYGGETQYF. CDR3 nucleotides: TGTGCCATCAGTTTGTACGGGGGAGAGACCCAGTACTTC.

This CDR3 is CASSSGGPYEQYF. The CDR3, as DNA: TGTGCCAGCAGCTCTGGAGGGCCCTACGAGCAGTACTTC. This chain connects TRBV7-2 to TRBJ2-7; maybe TRBD2 (6 bases). CDR3 length: 13 amino acids. The germline V gene has CDR1 SGHTA and CDR2 FQGNSA. Trimming left V 4 bases short and J 2 bases short, with 9 bases between.

The table lists this clone with a count of one. The rearrangement uses TRBV9 and TRBJ1-3; no reliable D call. The V and J ends lost 0 bases and 0 bases respectively, with 10 bases between them. Germline V gives CDR1 SGDLS, CDR2 YYNGEE. The CDR3 is 16 amino acids. The CDR3 nucleotides are TGTGCCAGCAGCGTAGAAGCGGGAACCTCTGGAAACACCATATATTTT. It translates to CASSVEAGTSGNTIYF.

The rearrangement uses TRBV9 and TRBJ1-3, with D maybe TRBD1 (5 bases). CDR1 SGDLS and CDR2 YYNGEE come from the germline V gene. The CDR3 consists of 16 residues. V shed 3 bases and J shed 4 bases, with 17 bases lying between them. The CDR3 coding sequence is TGTGCCAGCAGCGACCACCCGGGAGGGGTCGGAAACACCATATATTTT. Its protein product is CASSDHPGGVGNTIYF.

This chain's CDR3 is CASRPQGGSTEAFF. The CDR3 DNA follows: TGTGCCAGCAGACCTCAGGGAGGTAGTACTGAAGCTTTCTTT. The rearrangement links TRBV27 to TRBJ1-1, with a weak D call TRBD1 (5 bases). CDR1 and CDR2 from the germline V gene are MNHEY and SMNVEV (reference sequence). Trimming cost V 6 bases and J 5 bases, with 16 bases left between them. The CDR3 length is 14 residues.

In regard to this clone: The same CDR3 arises from other DNA sequences in this sample as well. This sequence joins TRBV5-1 and TRBJ2-2; 7 nucleotides line up with TRBD2. CDR1 SGHRS and CDR2 YFSETQ come from the germline V gene. J was trimmed by 4 bases and V by 0 bases; bases with no gene match: 6. This CDR3 has 16 amino acids. CDR3 sequence (DNA): TGCGCCAGCAGCTTGGCCCCTCGGGGGGTCACCGGGGAGCTGTTTTTT. Protein: CASSLAPRGVTGELFF. Full variable domain (remainder filled in from reference TRBV5-1 and TRBJ2-2): KAGVTQTPRYLIKTRGQQVTLSCSPISGHRSVSWYQQTPGQGLQFLFEYFSETQRNKGNFPGRFSGRQFSNSRSEMNVSTLELGDSALYLCASSLAPRGVTGELFFGEGSRLTVL.

The V and J genes are TRBV20-1 and TRBJ2-1; no reliable D call. This CDR3 is 11 amino acids long. In germline, CDR1 is DFQATT, CDR2 SNEGSKA (reference sequence). This CDR3 is CSGGSYNEQFF. CDR3 sequence (DNA): TGCAGCGGTGGCTCCTACAATGAGCAGTTCTTC.

The rearrangement joins TRBV5-1 to TRBJ2-3; tentative D call: TRBD2 (6 bases). The CDR3 is 15 residues long. Germline values: CDR1 SGHRS, CDR2 YFSETQ. V was clipped by 0 bases and J by 0 bases, with 8 bases between them. The CDR3 protein is CASSLAAGSTDTQYF. The CDR3 DNA sequence: TGCGCCAGCAGCTTGGCCGCGGGGAGCACAGATACGCAGTATTTT.

V is TRBV9 and J is TRBJ2-2; a possible D gene is TRBD2 (5 bases). CDR3 length: 15 residues. With 0 bases removed from V and 1 base from J, the gap between germline ends came to 7 bases. The germline V gene has CDR1 SGDLS and CDR2 YYNGEE. In DNA, the CDR3 is TGTGCCAGCAGCGTAGGTGGACTGAACACCGGGGAGCTGTTTTTT. Translating it yields CASSVGGLNTGELFF.

The chain is built from TRBV12-3 or TRBV12-4 and TRBJ1-1; TRBD1 matches at 7 bases. The CDR3 length is 13 residues. V was clipped by 8 bases and J by 3 bases; unmatched bases: 6. This CDR3 is CASGTGAYTEAFF. CDR3 in DNA: TGTGCCAGCGGTACAGGGGCGTACACTGAAGCTTTCTTT.

The gene calls are TRBV15 and TRBJ1-3; the D is unclear. The CDR3 sequence is 12 residues long. Per germline, CDR1 LNHNV and CDR2 YYDKDF (reference sequence). Between the trimmed V and J ends, which lost 3 bases and 8 bases, there was a span of 8 bases. CDR3: CATSSLGDTIYF. The CDR3 DNA is TGTGCCACCAGCAGTCTCGGGGACACCATATATTTT.

V is TRBV29-1 and J is TRBJ2-7; 9 bases fit TRBD2. The CDR3 length is 14 residues. The ends lost 5 bases at V and 0 bases at J; junction bases unmatched: 5. Germline CDR1 reads SQVTM; CDR2 reads ANQGSEA. The CDR3 sequence: CSVLTSGTSYEQYF. CDR3 coding DNA: TGCAGCGTTCTGACTAGCGGAACCTCCTACGAGCAGTACTTC.

This chain links TRBV28 with TRBJ2-2; 7 bases line up with TRBD1. This CDR3 is built from 15 residues. Looked up from germline, CDR1 is MDHEN and CDR2 is SYDVKM. V lost 4 bases, J lost 3 bases, and 5 bases stayed unmatched. CDR3 nucleotides: TGTGCCAGCAGTTCCTCGGGACAGTACACCGGGGAGCTGTTTTTT. Translated: CASSSSGQYTGELFF.

The chain employs TRBV15 and TRBJ1-4; maybe TRBD1 (6 bases). The CDR3 contains 16 residues. Germline CDR1 and CDR2: LNHNV and YYDKDF (reference sequence). Trimming took off 3 bases at V and 3 bases at J, with 14 bases between the two ends. This chain's CDR3 is CATSRGYREPNEKLFF. Written as DNA, the CDR3 is TGTGCCACCAGCAGGGGGTACAGGGAGCCTAATGAAAAACTGTTTTTT.

The gene calls are TRBV12-3 or TRBV12-4 and TRBJ1-2; maybe TRBD1 (5 bases). This CDR3 has 13 residues. The ends were cut back, 3 bases at V and 2 bases at J, with 7 bases in the middle. The CDR3 sequence is CASSFDSNYGYTF. CDR3 DNA: TGTGCCAGCAGTTTCGACAGCAACTATGGCTACACCTTC.

This chain uses TRBV11-3 with TRBJ1-2; 10 bases map to TRBD1. Germline CDR1 and CDR2: SGHNT and YENEEA. This CDR3 contains 17 residues. V shed 5 bases and J 4 bases; nucleotides not matched to a gene: 13. The CDR3 DNA sequence: TGTGCCAGCAGCGGGGACAGGGGTTTAGAGAGGCCCTATGGCTACACCTTC. Translating it yields CASSGDRGLERPYGYTF.

The chain uses TRBV7-2 and TRBJ2-1, with 12 bases lining up with TRBD2. Per the germline V gene, CDR1 is SGHTA and CDR2 is FQGNSA. The CDR3 runs to 16 residues. V lost 5 bases, J lost 8 bases, and 10 bases stayed unmatched. This CDR3 reads CASSLGLAGRGDEQFF. CDR3 nucleotide sequence: TGTGCCAGCAGCCTGGGACTAGCGGGCCGGGGGGATGAGCAGTTCTTC.